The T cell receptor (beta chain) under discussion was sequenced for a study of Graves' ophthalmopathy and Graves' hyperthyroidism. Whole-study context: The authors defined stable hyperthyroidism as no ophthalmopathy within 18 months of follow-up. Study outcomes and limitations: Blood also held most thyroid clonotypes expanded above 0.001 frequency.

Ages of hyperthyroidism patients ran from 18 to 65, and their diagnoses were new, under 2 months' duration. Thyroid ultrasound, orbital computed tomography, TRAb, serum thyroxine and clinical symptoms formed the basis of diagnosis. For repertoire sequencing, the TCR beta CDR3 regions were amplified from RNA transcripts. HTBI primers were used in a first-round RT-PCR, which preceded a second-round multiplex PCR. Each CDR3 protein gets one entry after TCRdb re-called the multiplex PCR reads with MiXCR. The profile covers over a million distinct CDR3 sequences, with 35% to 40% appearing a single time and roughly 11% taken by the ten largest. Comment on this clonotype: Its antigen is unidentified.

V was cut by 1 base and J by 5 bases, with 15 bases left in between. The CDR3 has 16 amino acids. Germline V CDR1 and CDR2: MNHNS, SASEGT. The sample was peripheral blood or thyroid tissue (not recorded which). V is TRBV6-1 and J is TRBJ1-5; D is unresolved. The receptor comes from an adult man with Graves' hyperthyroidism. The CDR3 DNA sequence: TGTGCCAGCAGTGAAGGGGATGGTTGGGGAGATCAGCCCCAGCATTTT. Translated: CASSEGDGWGDQPQHF.